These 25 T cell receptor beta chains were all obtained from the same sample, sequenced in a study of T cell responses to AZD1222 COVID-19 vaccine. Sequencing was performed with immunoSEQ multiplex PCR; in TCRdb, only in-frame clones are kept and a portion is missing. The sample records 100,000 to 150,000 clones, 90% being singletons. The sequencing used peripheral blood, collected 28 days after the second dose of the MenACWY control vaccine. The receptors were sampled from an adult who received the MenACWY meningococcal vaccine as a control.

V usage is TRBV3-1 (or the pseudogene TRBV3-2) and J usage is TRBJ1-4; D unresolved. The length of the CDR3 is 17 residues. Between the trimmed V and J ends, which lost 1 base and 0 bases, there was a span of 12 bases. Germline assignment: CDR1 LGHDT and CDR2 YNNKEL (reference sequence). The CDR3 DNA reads TGTGCCAGCAGCCAAGCTGGGAGCGGAGCAACTAATGAAAAACTGTTTTTT. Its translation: CASSQAGSGATNEKLFF.

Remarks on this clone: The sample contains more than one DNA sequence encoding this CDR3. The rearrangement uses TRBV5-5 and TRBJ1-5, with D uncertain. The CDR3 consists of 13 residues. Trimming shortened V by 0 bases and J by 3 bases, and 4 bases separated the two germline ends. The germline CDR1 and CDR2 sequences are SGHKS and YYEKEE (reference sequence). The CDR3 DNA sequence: TGTGCCAGCAGCTTGGGACTCAATCAGCCCCAGCATTTT. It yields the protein CASSLGLNQPQHF.

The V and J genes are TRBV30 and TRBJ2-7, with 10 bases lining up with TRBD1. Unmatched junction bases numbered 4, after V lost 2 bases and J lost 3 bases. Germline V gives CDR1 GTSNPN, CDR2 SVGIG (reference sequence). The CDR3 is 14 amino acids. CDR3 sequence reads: CAWSLGQGNYEQYF. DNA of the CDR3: TGTGCCTGGAGTTTGGGACAGGGGAACTACGAGCAGTACTTC.

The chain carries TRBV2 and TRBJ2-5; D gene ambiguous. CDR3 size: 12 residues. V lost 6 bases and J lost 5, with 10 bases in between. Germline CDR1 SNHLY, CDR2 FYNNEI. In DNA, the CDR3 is TGTGCCAGCAGGCCCGTAGGGGAGACCCAGTACTTC. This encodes CASRPVGETQYF.

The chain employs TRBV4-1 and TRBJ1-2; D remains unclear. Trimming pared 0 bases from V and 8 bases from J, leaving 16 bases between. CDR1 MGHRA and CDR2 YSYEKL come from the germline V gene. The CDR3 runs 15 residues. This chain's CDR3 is CASSQEQSGLAGYTF. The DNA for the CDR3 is TGCGCCAGCAGCCAAGAACAGTCCGGGCTCGCCGGCTACACCTTC.

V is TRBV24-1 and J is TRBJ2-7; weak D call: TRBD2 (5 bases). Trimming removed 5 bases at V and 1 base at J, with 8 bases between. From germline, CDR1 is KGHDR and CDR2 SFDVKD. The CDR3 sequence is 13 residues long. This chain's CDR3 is CATSGEGSYEQYF. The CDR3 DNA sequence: TGTGCCACCAGTGGAGAGGGATCCTACGAGCAGTACTTC.

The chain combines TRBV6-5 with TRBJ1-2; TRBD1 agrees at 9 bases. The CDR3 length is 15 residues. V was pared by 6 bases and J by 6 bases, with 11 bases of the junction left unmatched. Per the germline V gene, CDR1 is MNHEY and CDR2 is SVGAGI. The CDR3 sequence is CASRVPGTGNNGYTF. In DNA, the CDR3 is TGTGCCAGCAGAGTTCCTGGGACAGGGAATAATGGCTACACCTTC.

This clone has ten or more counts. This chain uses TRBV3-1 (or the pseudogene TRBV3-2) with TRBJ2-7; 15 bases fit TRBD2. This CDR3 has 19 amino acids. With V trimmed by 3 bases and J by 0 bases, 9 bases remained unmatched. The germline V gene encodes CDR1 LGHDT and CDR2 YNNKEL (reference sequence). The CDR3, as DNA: TGTGCCAGCAGCCAGAGAGGGACTAGCGGGAGGATGAGCTCCTACGAGCAGTACTTC. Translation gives CASSQRGTSGRMSSYEQYF.

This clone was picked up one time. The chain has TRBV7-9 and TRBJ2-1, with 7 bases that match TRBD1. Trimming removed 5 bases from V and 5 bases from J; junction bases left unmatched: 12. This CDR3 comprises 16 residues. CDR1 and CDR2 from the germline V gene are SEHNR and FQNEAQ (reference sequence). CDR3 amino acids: CASSRPPGTAHNEQFF. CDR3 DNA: TGTGCCAGCAGCCGCCCACCCGGGACAGCTCACAATGAGCAGTTCTTC.

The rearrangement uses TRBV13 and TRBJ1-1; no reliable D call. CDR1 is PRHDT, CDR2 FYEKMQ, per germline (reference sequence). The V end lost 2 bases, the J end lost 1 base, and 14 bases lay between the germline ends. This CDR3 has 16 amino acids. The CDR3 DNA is TGTGCCAGCAGCTTACCCATGGATTGGTCGAACACTGAAGCTTTCTTT. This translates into CASSLPMDWSNTEAFF.

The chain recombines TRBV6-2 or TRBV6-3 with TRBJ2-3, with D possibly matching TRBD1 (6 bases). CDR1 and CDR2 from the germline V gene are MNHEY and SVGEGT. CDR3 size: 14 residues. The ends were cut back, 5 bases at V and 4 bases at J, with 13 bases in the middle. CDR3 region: CASSHDGGADTQYF. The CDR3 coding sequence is TGTGCCAGCAGTCACGATGGGGGCGCAGATACGCAGTATTTT.

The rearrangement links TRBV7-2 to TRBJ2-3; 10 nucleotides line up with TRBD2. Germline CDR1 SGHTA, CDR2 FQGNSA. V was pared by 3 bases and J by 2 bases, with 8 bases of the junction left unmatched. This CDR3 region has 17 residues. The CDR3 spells CASSLSGGAPPTDTQYF. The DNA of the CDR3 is TGTGCCAGCAGCTTGAGCGGGGGGGCCCCGCCCACAGATACGCAGTATTTT.

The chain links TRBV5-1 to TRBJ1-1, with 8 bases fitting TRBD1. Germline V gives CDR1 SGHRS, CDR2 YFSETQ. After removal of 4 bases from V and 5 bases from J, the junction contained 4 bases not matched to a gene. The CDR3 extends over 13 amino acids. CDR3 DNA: TGCGCCAGCAGCGCACAGGGGGGTACTGAAGCTTTCTTT. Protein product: CASSAQGGTEAFF.

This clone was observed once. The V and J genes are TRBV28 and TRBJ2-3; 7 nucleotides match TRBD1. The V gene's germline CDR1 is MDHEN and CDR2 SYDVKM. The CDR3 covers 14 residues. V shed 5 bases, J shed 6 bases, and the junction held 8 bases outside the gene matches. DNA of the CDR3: TGTGCCAGCAGTGCGGACAGGACGACGGATACGCAGTATTTT. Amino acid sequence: CASSADRTTDTQYF.

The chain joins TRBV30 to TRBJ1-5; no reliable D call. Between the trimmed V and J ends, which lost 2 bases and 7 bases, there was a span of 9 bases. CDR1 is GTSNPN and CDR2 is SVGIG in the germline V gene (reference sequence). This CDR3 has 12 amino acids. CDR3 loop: CAWSLEGQPQHF. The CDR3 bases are TGTGCCTGGAGTCTAGAAGGGCAGCCCCAGCATTTT.

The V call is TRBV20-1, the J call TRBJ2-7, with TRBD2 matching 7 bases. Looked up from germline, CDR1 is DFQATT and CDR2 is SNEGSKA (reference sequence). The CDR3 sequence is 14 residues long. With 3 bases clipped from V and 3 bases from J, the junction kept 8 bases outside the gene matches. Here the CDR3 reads CSASTAGDRYEQYV. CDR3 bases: TGCAGTGCTAGTACGGCGGGGGATCGCTACGAGCAGTACGTC.

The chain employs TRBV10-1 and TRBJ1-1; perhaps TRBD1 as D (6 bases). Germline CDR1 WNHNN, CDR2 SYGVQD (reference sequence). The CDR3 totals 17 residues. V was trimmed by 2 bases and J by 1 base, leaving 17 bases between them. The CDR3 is CASSEAVGGEANTEAFF. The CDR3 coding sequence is TGCGCCAGCAGTGAGGCTGTGGGGGGCGAGGCGAACACTGAAGCTTTCTTT.

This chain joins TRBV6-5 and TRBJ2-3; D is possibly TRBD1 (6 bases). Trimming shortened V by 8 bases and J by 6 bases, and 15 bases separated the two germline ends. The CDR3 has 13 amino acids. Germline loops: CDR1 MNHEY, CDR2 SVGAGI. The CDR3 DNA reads TGTGCCAGCGGGTACAGGGTTACGGATACGCAGTATTTT. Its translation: CASGYRVTDTQYF.

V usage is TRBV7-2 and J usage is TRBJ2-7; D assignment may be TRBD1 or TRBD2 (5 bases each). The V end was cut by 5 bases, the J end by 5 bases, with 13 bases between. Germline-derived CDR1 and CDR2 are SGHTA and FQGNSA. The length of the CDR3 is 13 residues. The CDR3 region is CASSAIGGDEQYV. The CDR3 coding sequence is TGTGCCAGCAGCGCGATTGGGGGTGACGAGCAGTACGTC.

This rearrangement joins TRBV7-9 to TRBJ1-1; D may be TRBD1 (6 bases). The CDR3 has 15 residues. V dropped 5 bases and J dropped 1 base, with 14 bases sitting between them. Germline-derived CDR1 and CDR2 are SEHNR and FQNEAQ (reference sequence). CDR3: CASSQIGGANTEAFF. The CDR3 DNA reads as TGTGCCAGCAGCCAGATAGGGGGGGCGAACACTGAAGCTTTCTTT.

Here the CDR3 DNA reads TGCAGTGCAGGGGGAGGCTATGGCTACACCTTC. Residues: CSAGGGYGYTF. The chain carries TRBV20-1 and TRBJ1-2, with D possibly TRBD1 on 6 matching bases. Trimming shortened V by 6 bases and J by 4 bases, and 9 bases separated the two germline ends. CDR1 is DFQATT, CDR2 SNEGSKA, per germline (reference sequence). The length of the CDR3 is 11 residues.

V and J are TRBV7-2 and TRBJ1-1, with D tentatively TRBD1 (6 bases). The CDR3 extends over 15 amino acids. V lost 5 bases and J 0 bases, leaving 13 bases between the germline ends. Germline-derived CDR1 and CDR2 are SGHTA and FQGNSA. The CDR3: CASSLGGHLNTEAFF. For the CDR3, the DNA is TGTGCCAGCAGCCTTGGGGGACATTTGAACACTGAAGCTTTCTTT.

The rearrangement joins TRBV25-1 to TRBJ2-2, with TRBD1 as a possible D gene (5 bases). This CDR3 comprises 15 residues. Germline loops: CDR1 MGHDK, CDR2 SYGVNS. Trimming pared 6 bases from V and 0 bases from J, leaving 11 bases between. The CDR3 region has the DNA TGTGCCAGCAGGGGGCACAGAACGAACACCGGGGAGCTGTTTTTT. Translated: CASRGHRTNTGELFF.

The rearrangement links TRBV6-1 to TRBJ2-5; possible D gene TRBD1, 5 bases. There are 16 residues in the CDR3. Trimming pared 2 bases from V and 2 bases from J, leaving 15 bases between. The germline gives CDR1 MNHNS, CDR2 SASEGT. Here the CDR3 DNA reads TGTGCCAGCAGTGAATCCCAGGGTATCGCGCAAGAGACCCAGTACTTC. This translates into CASSESQGIAQETQYF.

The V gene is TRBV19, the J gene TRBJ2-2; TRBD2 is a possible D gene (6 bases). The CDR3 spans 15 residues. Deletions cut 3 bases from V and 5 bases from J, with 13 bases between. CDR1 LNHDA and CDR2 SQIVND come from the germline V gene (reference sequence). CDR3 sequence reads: CASSIVGGTTGELFF. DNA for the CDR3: TGTGCCAGTAGTATCGTTGGCGGGACGACCGGGGAGCTGTTTTTT.